This T cell receptor beta chain was captured by sequencing in a study of cytomegalovirus exposure and HLA in healthy donors. Study-level background: A prior analysis found some 110 million unique TCR beta sequences from roughly 180 million T cells. Within an early data release were about 85 million unique TCRs drawn from HLA-typed donors.

Study outcomes and limitations: Earlier results showed most TCR beta V segments being productive about 87% or about 30% of the time. In vitro testing confirmed three CMV-associated chains as specific for CMV antigens.

Comments on this clone: Its antigen is still unknown.

It was with 60 Vbeta and 13 Jbeta primers that the PCR ran. Data came from immunoSEQ multiplex PCR; TCRdb stores just in-frame clones and leaves some out. The sample lists 110,000 to 150,000 clones; around 10% were seen once. The CDR3 has 16 residues. CDR1 and CDR2 from the germline V gene are SGHVS and FNYEAQ. V dropped 0 bases and J dropped 10; count of bases not matched to a gene: 10. The TCR comes from a male donor in good health and CMV-seronegative. Sample: PBMCs. V usage is TRBV7-6 and J usage is TRBJ2-1; 9 nucleotides match TRBD2. The CDR3 DNA reads TGTGCCAGCAGCTTAGCCGTAGCGGGGGCCGAAGGCGAGCAGTTCTTC. Protein: CASSLAVAGAEGEQFF.